This T cell receptor beta chain was identified in a study of technical replicates of blood from several donors. Assay used: immunoSEQ multiplex PCR; TCRdb lists only in-frame clones, some missing. The sample shows about 88,000 clones, 80% to 95% of them seen only once. Between the trimmed V and J ends, which lost 2 bases and 4 bases, there was a span of 10 bases. Germline values: CDR1 SGDLS, CDR2 YYNGEE. CDR3 length: 14 amino acids. The sequenced sample was T cells isolated from PBMCs. This chain uses TRBV9 with TRBJ2-1, with D uncertain. The clonotype was recovered from a human donor in good health. The CDR3 loop is CASSVMASYNEQFF. DNA for the CDR3: TGTGCCAGCAGCGTCATGGCCAGTTACAATGAGCAGTTCTTC. The full variable domain, in which reference TRBV9 and TRBJ2-1 provide the parts outside the CDR3, is DSGVTQTPKHLITATGQRVTLRCSPRSGDLSVYWYQQSLDQGLQFLIQYYNGEERAKGNILERFSAQQFPDLHSELNLSSLELGDSALYFCASSVMASYNEQFFGPGTRLTVL.